Presented here are 3 T cell receptor beta chains from one specimen sequenced in a study of shared clonotypes between healthy human individuals. Only in-frame clones appear in the TCRdb table, and some are missing; sequencing was by immunoSEQ multiplex PCR. The table records 2.3 million or so clones, approximately 93% of them present only once. The sample consisted of naive CD4+ T cells from PBMCs. The subset is: CD45RA+ positively selected. These receptors came from a man younger than 30 in good health. Some clones in this sample may be carry-over from other donors' samples.

In its sample, this clone was seen a few times. The chain employs TRBV27 and TRBJ2-7; TRBD1 matches 8 bases. This CDR3 has 15 amino acids. V was pared by 6 bases and J by 3 bases, with 10 bases of the junction left unmatched. CDR1 MNHEY and CDR2 SMNVEV come from the germline V gene (reference sequence). CDR3 region: CASRRGIGQGYEQYF. CDR3 nucleotides: TGTGCCAGCAGAAGGGGGATCGGACAGGGCTACGAGCAGTACTTC.

Comments on this clone: This same CDR3 is encoded by further DNA sequences in the sample. This CDR3 reads CASSLGTGRGTDTQYF. The DNA of the CDR3 is TGTGCCAGCAGCTTGGGGACAGGGAGAGGTACAGATACGCAGTATTTT. The chain couples TRBV7-2 to TRBJ2-3, with 9 positions matching TRBD1. Germline lookup yields CDR1 SGHTA and CDR2 FQGNSA. The CDR3 length is 16 residues. The J segment lost 3 bases and the V segment lost 3 bases, leaving 7 bases of the junction unmatched.

This chain uses TRBV4-2 with TRBJ1-4; D is perhaps TRBD1 (5 bases). Germline values: CDR1 LGHNA, CDR2 YNFKEQ. CDR3 length equals 15 residues. Deletions cut 0 bases from V and 8 bases from J, with 13 bases between. The CDR3 DNA follows: TGTGCCAGCAGCCAAGATAGGCAGGGTCGGGAAAAACTGTTTTTT. Translated: CASSQDRQGREKLFF.